The sample holds a few counts of the clone carrying this T cell receptor (beta chain). Its antigen is not known. The read stops 3 residues short of the end of the CDR3; the missing end is completed from the germline J gene. Trimming removed 3 bases from V and 2 bases from J; junction bases left unmatched: 4. The germline V gene encodes CDR1 KGHSH and CDR2 LQKENI. The CDR3 extends over 16 amino acids. Reduced serum IgG, IgA and/or IgM plus specific antibody deficiency defined CVID. Of CVID subjects, approximately 14 were female and approximately 30 male, mean age roughly 37. Most patients and controls had Caucasian heritage. Clones were sequenced by immunoSEQ multiplex PCR, and TCRdb holds only the in-frame ones, with some missing. The sample was found to contain about 19,000 clones, and every one recurs. This specimen comes from a study of T cell clonality in common variable immunodeficiency. General study points: In common variable immunodeficiency, TCR beta chains reportedly carried fewer deletions and N-nucleotide insertions. Fewer TCRbeta clones were shared among CVID subjects than controls.

The receptor's source is a human donor with common variable immunodeficiency. The sample comprised peripheral blood mononuclear cells. The chain is built from TRBV18 and TRBJ2-6; 7 nucleotides line up with TRBD1. The CDR3 loop is CASSPQQGTGANVLTF. The CDR3 DNA, read in part, is TGTGCCAGCTCACCTCAACAGGGGACTGGGGCCAACGTC.